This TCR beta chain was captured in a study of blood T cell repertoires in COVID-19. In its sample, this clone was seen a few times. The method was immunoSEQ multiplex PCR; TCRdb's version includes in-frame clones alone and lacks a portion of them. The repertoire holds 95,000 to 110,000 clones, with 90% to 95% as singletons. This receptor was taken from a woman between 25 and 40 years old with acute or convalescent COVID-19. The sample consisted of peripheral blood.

The CDR3 region has the DNA TGTGCCAGCAGCGGACAGGGCTACGAGCAGTACTTC. Translated: CASSGQGYEQYF. The genes are TRBV7-9 and TRBJ2-7; 8 nucleotides line up with TRBD1. This CDR3 is 12 amino acids long. After removal of 5 bases from V and 3 bases from J, the junction contained 0 bases not matched to a gene. The germline CDR1 and CDR2 sequences are SEHNR and FQNEAQ (reference sequence).